The TCR beta chain described here comes from a study of cytotoxic CD8 clonotypes in ibrutinib-treated CLL. Whole-study context: In all, about eleven patients were relapsed/refractory, some 14 were treatment-naive and 17 to 18 were IGHV unmutated. Partial response occurred in approximately 24 patients and complete response in 2; at median around 5.5 years, roughly 14 remained remitted and some 12 progressed.

Notes on this clone: The antigen remains unidentified.

The study, taken as a whole, reports: In sustained-remission versus progressing patients, sampling times differed. Whereas clonality rose at ibrutinib response, it declined toward baseline at progression.

The V end was cut by 0 bases, the J end by 3 bases, with 13 bases between. The CDR3 sequence is 16 residues long. Germline V CDR1 and CDR2: SGHDT, YYEEEE. Assay used: immunoSEQ multiplex PCR; TCRdb lists only in-frame clones, some missing. Of about 36,000 clones listed, 71% are singletons. The J gene is TRBJ1-5, the V gene TRBV5-6; no clear D. Sequencing was performed on PBMCs, taken at disease progression, from a patient treated with ibrutinib. The clonotype comes from a human donor with chronic lymphocytic leukemia. CDR3 sequence reads: CASSLATEYSNQPQHF. The CDR3 region has the DNA TGTGCCAGCAGCTTGGCTACGGAGTATTCCAATCAGCCCCAGCATTTT.